This T cell receptor beta chain originates from a study of blood T cells in healthy people across ages. Study-wide results and caveats: Long-lived donors had more naive CD4+ cells and higher diversity than aged donors.

Germline V CDR1 and CDR2: SGHTA, FQGNSA. The CDR3 loop spans 14 amino acids. The V end was cut by 3 bases, the J end by 1 base, with 9 bases between. A second PCR, run for roughly 7 to 12 cycles, used a sample-barcoded 5' primer plus a J-beta primer mix. TCRdb re-analysed the 5' RACE reads in MiXCR, keeping a single row per CDR3 protein. Among some 640,000 distinct CDR3 sequences listed, roughly 49% were seen once. In this sample, this clonotype turned up a few times. The target antigen is unknown. The TCR comes from a woman in her sixties or seventies in good health. The sequencing input was blood. This chain connects TRBV7-2 to TRBJ2-5; TRBD2 is a possible D gene (6 bases). For the CDR3, the DNA is TGTGCCAGCAGCTTGGGGACTTTCCAAGAGACCCAGTACTTC. This sequence encodes CASSLGTFQETQYF.